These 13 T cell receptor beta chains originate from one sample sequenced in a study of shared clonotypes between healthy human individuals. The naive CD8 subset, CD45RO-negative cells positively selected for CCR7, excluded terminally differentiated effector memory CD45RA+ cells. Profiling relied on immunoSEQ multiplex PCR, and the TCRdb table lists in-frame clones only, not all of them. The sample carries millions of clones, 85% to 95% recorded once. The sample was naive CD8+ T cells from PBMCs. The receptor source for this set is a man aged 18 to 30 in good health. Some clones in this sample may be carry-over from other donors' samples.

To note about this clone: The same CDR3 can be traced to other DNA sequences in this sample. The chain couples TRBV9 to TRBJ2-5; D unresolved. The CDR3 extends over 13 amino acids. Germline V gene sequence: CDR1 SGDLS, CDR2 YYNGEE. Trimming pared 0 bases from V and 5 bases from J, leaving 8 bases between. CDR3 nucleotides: TGTGCCAGCAGCGTAGGGAGTGGGGAGACCCAGTACTTC. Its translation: CASSVGSGETQYF.

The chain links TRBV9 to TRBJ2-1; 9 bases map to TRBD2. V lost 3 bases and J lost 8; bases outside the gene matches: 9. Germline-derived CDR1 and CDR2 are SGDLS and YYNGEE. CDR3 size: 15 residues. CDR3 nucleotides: TGTGCCAGCAGCGGGAGCGGGAGGCGCCGGGATGAGCAGTTCTTC. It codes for CASSGSGRRRDEQFF. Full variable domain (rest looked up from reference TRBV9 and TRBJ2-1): DSGVTQTPKHLITATGQRVTLRCSPRSGDLSVYWYQQSLDQGLQFLIQYYNGEERAKGNILERFSAQQFPDLHSELNLSSLELGDSALYFCASSGSGRRRDEQFFGPGTRLTVL.

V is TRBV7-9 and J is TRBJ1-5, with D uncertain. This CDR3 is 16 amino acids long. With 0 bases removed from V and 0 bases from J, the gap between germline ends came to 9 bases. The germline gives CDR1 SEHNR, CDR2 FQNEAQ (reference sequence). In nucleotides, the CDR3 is TGTGCCAGCAGCTTAGCCACAGCCTATAGCAATCAGCCCCAGCATTTT. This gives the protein CASSLATAYSNQPQHF.

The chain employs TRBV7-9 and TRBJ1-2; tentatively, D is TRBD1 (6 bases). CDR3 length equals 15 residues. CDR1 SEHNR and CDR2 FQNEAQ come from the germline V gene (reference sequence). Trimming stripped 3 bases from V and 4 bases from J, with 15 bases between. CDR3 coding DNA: TGTGCCAGCAGCTTCCCGCCGGGGGCTGGCTATGGCTACACCTTC. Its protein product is CASSFPPGAGYGYTF.

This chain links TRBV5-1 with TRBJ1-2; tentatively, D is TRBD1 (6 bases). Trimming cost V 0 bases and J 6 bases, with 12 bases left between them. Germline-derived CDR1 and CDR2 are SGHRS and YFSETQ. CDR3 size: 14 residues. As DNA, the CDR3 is TGCGCCAGCAGCTTGGAGGGGCAGGGGAATGGCTACACCTTC. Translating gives CASSLEGQGNGYTF.

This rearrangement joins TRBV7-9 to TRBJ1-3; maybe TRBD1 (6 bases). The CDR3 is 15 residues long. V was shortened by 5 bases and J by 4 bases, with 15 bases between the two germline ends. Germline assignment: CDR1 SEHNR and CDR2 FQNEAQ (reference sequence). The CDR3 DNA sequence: TGTGCCAGCAGCCCCACTTTTGGACAGGGAAACACCATATATTTT. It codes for CASSPTFGQGNTIYF.

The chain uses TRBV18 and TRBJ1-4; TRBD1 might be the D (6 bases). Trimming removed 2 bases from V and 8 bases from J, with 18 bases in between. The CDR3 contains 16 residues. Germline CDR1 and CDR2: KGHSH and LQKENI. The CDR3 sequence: CASSPEGGQRGEKLFF. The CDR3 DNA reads TGTGCCAGCTCACCAGAAGGCGGACAGAGAGGAGAAAAACTGTTTTTT.

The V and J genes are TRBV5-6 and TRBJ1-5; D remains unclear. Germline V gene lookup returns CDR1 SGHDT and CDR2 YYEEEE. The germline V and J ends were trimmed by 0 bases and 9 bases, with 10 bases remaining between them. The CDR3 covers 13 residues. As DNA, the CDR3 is TGTGCCAGCAGCTTGGGCGGGGTAGGGCCCCAGCATTTT. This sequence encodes CASSLGGVGPQHF.

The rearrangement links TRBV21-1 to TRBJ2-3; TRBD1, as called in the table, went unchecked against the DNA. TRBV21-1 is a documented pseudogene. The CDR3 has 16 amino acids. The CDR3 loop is CASSQGGQKDTDTQYF. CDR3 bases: TGTGCCAGCAGCCAAGGGGGACAGAAAGACACAGATACGCAGTATTTT.

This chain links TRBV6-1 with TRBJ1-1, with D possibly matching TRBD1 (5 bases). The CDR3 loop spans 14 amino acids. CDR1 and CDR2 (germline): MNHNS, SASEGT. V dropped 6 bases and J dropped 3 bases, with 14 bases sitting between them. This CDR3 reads CASRGRVGDTEAFF. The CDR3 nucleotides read TGTGCCAGCAGGGGACGAGTGGGGGACACTGAAGCTTTCTTT.

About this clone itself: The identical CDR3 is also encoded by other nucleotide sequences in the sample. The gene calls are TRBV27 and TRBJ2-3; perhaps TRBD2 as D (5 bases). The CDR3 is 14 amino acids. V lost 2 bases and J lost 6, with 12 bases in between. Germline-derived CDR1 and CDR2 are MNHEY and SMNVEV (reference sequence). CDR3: CASSLAPVADTQYF. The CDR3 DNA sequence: TGTGCCAGCAGTTTAGCTCCTGTAGCGGATACGCAGTATTTT.

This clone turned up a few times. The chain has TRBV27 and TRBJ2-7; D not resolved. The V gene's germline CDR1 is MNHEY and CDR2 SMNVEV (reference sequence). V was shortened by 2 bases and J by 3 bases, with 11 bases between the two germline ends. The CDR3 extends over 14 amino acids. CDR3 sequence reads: CASSLRRSYYEQYF. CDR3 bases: TGTGCCAGCAGTTTAAGGCGCAGTTACTACGAGCAGTACTTC.

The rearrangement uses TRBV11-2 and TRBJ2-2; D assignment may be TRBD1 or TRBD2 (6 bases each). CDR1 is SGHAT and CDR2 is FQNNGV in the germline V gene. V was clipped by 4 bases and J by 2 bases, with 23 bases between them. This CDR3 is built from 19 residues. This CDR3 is CASSSPLGGGIPNTGELFF. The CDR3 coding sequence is TGTGCCAGCAGCTCCCCTTTGGGGGGCGGGATTCCAAACACCGGGGAGCTGTTTTTT.